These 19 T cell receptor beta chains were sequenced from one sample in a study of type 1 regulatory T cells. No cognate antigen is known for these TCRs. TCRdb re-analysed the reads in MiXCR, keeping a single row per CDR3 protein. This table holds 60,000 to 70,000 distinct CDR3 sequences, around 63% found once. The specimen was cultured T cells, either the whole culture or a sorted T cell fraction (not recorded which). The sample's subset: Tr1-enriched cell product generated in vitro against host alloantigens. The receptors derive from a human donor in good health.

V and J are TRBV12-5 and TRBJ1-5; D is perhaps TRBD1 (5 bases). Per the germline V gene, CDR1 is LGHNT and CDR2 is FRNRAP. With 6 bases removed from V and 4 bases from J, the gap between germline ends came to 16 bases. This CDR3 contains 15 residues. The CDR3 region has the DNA TGTGCTAGTGGCCCCCCCGGGGCCGAGAATCAGCCCCAGCATTTT. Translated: CASGPPGAENQPQHF.

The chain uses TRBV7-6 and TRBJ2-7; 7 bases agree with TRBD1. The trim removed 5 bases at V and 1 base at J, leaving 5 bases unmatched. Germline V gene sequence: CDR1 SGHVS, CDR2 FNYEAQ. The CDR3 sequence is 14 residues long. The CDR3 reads CASSPWTGSYEQYF. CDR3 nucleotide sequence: TGTGCCAGCAGCCCTTGGACAGGTTCCTACGAGCAGTACTTC.

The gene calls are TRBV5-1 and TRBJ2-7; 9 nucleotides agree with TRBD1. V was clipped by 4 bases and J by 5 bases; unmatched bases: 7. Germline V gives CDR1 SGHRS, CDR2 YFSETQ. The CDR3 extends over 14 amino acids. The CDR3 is CASSPDRGRDEQYF. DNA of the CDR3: TGCGCCAGCAGCCCCGACAGGGGGAGGGACGAGCAGTACTTC.

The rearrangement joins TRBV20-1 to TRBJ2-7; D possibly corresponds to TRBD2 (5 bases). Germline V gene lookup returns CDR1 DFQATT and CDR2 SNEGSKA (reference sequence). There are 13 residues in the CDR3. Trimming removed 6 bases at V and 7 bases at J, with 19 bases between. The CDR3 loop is CSATPSPNGEQYF. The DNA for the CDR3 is TGCAGTGCGACCCCTAGCCCTAATGGAGAGCAGTACTTC.

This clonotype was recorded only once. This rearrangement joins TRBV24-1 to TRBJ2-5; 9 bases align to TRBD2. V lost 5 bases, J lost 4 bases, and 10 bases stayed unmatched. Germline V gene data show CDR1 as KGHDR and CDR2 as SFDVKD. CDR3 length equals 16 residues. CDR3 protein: CATSGNSGSLTETQYF. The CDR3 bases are TGTGCCACCAGTGGAAATAGCGGGAGTTTGACAGAGACCCAGTACTTC.

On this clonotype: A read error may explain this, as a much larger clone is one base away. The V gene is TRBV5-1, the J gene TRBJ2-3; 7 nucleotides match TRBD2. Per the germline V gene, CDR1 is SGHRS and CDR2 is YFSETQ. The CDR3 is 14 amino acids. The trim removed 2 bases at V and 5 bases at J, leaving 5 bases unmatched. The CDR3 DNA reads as TGCGCCAGCAGCTTCGGACTAGAAGGAGATACGCAGTATTTT. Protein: CASSFGLEGDTQYF.

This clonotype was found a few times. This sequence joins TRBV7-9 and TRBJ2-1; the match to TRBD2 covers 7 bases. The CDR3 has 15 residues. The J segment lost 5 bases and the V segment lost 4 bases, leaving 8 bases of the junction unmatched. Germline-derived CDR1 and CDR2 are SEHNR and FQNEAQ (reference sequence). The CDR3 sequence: CASSYRAGENNEQFF. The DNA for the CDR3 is TGTGCCAGCAGCTATCGGGCGGGAGAAAACAATGAGCAGTTCTTC.

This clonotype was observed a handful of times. CDR3 nucleotide sequence: TGTGCCAGCATGTCAACTAAAACAGCGTCTGGGGCCAACGTCCTGACTTTC. Translation gives CASMSTKTASGANVLTF. V and J are TRBV25-1 and TRBJ2-6; D remains ambiguous. This CDR3 comprises 17 residues. The germline CDR1 and CDR2 sequences are MGHDK and SYGVNS. The germline V and J ends were trimmed by 7 bases and 1 base, with 17 bases remaining between them.

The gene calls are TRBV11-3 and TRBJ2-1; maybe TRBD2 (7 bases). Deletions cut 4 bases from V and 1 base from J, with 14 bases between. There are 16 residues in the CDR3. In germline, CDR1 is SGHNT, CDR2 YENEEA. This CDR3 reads CASSWGGGFSYNEQFF. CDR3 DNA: TGTGCCAGCAGCTGGGGGGGGGGCTTTTCCTACAATGAGCAGTTCTTC. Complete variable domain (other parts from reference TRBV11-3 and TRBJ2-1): EAGVVQSPRYKIIEKKQPVAFWCNPISGHNTLYWYLQNLGQGPELLIRYENEEAVDDSQLPKDRFSAERLKGVDSTLKIQPAELGDSAVYLCASSWGGGFSYNEQFFGPGTRLTVL.

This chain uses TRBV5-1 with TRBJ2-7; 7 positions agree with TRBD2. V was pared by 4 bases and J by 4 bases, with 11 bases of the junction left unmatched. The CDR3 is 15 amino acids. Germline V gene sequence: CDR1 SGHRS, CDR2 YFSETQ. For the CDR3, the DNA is TGCGCCAGCAGCGGACCGACTAGCTCCACGTACGAGCAGTACTTC. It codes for CASSGPTSSTYEQYF.

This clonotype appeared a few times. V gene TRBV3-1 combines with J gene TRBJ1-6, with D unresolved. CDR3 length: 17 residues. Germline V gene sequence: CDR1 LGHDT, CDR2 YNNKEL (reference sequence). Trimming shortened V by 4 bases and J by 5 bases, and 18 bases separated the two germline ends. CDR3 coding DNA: TGTGCCAGCAGCCTTCAACCCTCGATCACCAATAATTCACCCCTCCACTTT. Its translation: CASSLQPSITNNSPLHF.

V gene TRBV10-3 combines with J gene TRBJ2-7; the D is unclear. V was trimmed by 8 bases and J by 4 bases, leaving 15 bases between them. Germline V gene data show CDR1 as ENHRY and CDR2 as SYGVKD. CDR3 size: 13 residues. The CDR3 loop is CAISTETLYEQYF. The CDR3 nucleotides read TGTGCCATCTCCACAGAGACGCTTTACGAGCAGTACTTC.

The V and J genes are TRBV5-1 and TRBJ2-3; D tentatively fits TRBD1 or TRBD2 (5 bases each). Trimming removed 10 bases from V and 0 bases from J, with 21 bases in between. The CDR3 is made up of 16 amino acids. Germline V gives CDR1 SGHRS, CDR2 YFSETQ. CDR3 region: CASTTGPSTSTDTQYF. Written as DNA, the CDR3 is TGCGCCTCTACCACGGGGCCGTCCACTAGCACAGATACGCAGTATTTT.

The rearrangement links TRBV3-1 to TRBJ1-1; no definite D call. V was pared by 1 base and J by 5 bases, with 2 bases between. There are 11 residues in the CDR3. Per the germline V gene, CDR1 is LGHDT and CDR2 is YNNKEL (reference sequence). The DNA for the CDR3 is TGTGCCAGCAGCCAAGCAACTGAAGCTTTCTTT. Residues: CASSQATEAFF.

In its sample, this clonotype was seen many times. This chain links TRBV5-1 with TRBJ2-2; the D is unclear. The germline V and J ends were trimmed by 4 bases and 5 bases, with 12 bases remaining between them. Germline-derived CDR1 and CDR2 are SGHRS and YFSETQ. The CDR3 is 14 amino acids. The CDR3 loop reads CASSPDARTGELFF. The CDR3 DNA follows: TGCGCCAGCAGCCCGGATGCGAGGACCGGGGAGCTGTTTTTT.

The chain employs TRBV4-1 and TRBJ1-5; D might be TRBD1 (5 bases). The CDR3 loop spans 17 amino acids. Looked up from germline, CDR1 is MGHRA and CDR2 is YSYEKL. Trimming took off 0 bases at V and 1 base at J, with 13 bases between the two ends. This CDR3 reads CASSQDWGRRSNQPQHF. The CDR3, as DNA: TGCGCCAGCAGCCAAGATTGGGGGAGACGGAGCAATCAGCCCCAGCATTTT.

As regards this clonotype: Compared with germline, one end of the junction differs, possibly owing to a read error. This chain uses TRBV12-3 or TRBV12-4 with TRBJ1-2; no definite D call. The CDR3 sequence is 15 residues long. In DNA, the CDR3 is TGTGTCAGCAGTTTGAGTTCGGCAGGTACTTTCGGCTACACCTTC. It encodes CVSSLSSAGTFGYTF.

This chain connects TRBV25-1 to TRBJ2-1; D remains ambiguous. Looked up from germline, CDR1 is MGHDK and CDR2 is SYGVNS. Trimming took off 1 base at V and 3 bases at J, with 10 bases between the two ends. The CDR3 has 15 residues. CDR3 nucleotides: TGTGCCAGCAGTGAATCCCGGCCCAACTACAATGAGCAGTTCTTC. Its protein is CASSESRPNYNEQFF.

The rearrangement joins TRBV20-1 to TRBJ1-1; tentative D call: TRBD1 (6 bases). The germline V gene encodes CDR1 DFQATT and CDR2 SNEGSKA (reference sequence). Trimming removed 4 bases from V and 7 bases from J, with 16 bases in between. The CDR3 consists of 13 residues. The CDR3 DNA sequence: TGCAGTGCTAACCCAAGACAGGCCTATGAAGCTTTCTTT. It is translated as CSANPRQAYEAFF.